This TCR beta chain was recovered during a study of cytomegalovirus exposure and HLA in healthy donors. Study-level results: With later analysis, a missense DCLRE1C variant became linked to TCR beta V- and J-gene trimming. Prior analysis indicated that the majority of TCR beta V segments exhibited productivity approximately 87% or approximately 30% of the time. Researchers counted 164 TCR beta chains as cytomegalovirus-associated.

Comment on this clone: Its antigen remains unidentified.

The PCR made use of 60 Vbeta and 13 Jbeta primers. Clones were read by immunoSEQ multiplex PCR, and TCRdb kept only the in-frame ones, dropping some. The table has about 110,000 clones, 76% seen once; the top ten hold roughly 8%. CDR1 SGHTA and CDR2 FQGNSA come from the germline V gene. The CDR3 is 14 amino acids. V dropped 2 bases and J dropped 7; count of bases not matched to a gene: 4. The clonotype originates from a man aged 35-49 years in good health and CMV-seropositive. The sample was PBMCs. This sequence joins TRBV7-2 and TRBJ2-2, with 7 positions matching TRBD1. CDR3 loop: CASSLQGEVGELFF. As DNA, the CDR3 is TGTGCCAGCAGCTTACAGGGGGAAGTCGGGGAGCTGTTTTTT. Full variable domain (missing parts from reference TRBV7-2 and TRBJ2-2): GAGVSQSPSNKVTEKGKDVELRCDPISGHTALYWYRQSLGQGLEFLIYFQGNSAPDKSGLPSDRFSAERTGGSVSTLTIQRTQQEDSAVYLCASSLQGEVGELFFGEGSRLTVL.